Following are 12 T cell receptor beta chains from one sample sequenced in a study of cytomegalovirus exposure and HLA in healthy donors (dated by TCRdb to the late 2010s). Libraries were made using the immunoSEQ multiplex PCR assay. What TCRdb holds here is the immuneACCESS table cut down to in-frame rearrangements. Part of the clones is not present; checked against another copy, under half of the missing clones reflect an unresolved V gene, and the others are unexplained. Counted in this sample were some 240,000 clones; 83% of them appeared once. Of the sample, roughly 5.5% is held by the ten largest clones. Sequencing was performed on PBMCs. These receptors came from a woman in her late teens or twenties in good health and CMV-seronegative.

This clone was observed a handful of times. The chain is built from TRBV19 and TRBJ1-2; 7 bases map to TRBD1. Germline CDR1 and CDR2: LNHDA and SQIVND (reference sequence). J was trimmed by 5 bases and V by 6 bases; bases with no gene match: 6. The CDR3 is 13 amino acids. CDR3 residues: CASRGDRPYGYTF. CDR3 in DNA: TGTGCCAGTAGAGGGGACAGACCTTATGGCTACACCTTC.

J is TRBJ2-7 and V is TRBV6-5, with D perhaps matching TRBD1 or TRBD2 (6 bases each). The CDR3 runs 13 residues. CDR1 and CDR2 (germline): MNHEY, SVGAGI. Trimming left V 2 bases short and J 4 bases short, with 9 bases between. In DNA form, the CDR3 reads TGTGCCAGCAGTTACGGGGGGCAATACGAGCAGTACTTC. As protein: CASSYGGQYEQYF.

The rearrangement joins TRBV30 to TRBJ1-1; D uncertain. Germline values: CDR1 GTSNPN, CDR2 SVGIG (reference sequence). The germline V and J ends were trimmed by 4 bases and 6 bases, with 12 bases remaining between them. The CDR3 loop spans 12 amino acids. This chain's CDR3 is CAWNPSRAEAFF. In DNA form, the CDR3 reads TGTGCCTGGAACCCTTCTAGGGCTGAAGCTTTCTTT.

V is TRBV6-1 and J is TRBJ1-5; D gene ambiguous. V was shortened by 4 bases and J by 3 bases, with 10 bases between the two germline ends. CDR1 MNHNS and CDR2 SASEGT come from the germline V gene. CDR3 length equals 14 residues. CDR3 bases: TGTGCCAGCAGTGGTCCGGCCACCAATCAGCCCCAGCATTTT. It encodes CASSGPATNQPQHF.

CDR3 DNA: TGTGCCACCAGCAGAGACACGGAATCCCAGCATTTT. Residues: CATSRDTESQHF. The J gene is TRBJ1-5, the V gene TRBV15; D gene uncertain. Per the germline V gene, CDR1 is LNHNV and CDR2 is YYDKDF (reference sequence). V lost 0 bases to trimming and J lost 11 bases, with 8 bases between them. The CDR3 is made up of 12 amino acids.

This clone was seen a handful of times. The gene calls are TRBV2 and TRBJ2-7; the D gene is possibly TRBD2 (5 bases). This CDR3 has 15 residues. V lost 0 bases and J 2 bases, leaving 11 bases between the germline ends. CDR1 is SNHLY, CDR2 FYNNEI, per germline. For the CDR3, the DNA is TGTGCCAGCAGTGAAGCGCCCGTAGCGACCTACGAGCAGTACTTC. It encodes CASSEAPVATYEQYF. Full variable domain (missing parts from reference TRBV2 and TRBJ2-7): EPEVTQTPSHQVTQMGQEVILRCVPISNHLYFYWYRQILGQKVEFLVSFYNNEISEKSEIFDDQFSVERPDGSNFTLKIRSTKLEDSAMYFCASSEAPVATYEQYFGPGTRLTVT.

The chain carries TRBV11-3 and TRBJ2-5, with 9 nucleotides matching TRBD1. The J call may be incorrect, as the DNA end agrees better with TRBJ2-7. The V gene's germline CDR1 is SGHNT and CDR2 YENEEA. This CDR3 has 16 amino acids. CDR3 coding DNA: TGTGCCAGCAGCCCTGGACAGGGGAATAGCGCCTACGAGCAGTACTTC. Its protein product is CASSPGQGNSAYEQYF.

The V gene is TRBV23-1, the J gene TRBJ2-3; TRBD2 matches at 8 bases. TRBV23-1 is an ORF, with its function uncertain. The trim removed 5 bases at V and 7 bases at J, leaving 17 bases unmatched. The CDR3 consists of 17 residues. CDR3 in DNA: TGCGCCAGCAGTTCCCGGAGCGGGAGCGCCCCAGGGAATACGCAGTATTTT. It codes for CASSSRSGSAPGNTQYF.

This sequence joins TRBV2 and TRBJ2-1; D is possibly TRBD2 (5 bases). V gave up 2 bases and J gave up 8 bases, with 13 bases separating them. The germline V gene encodes CDR1 SNHLY and CDR2 FYNNEI. CDR3 length: 14 residues. The CDR3 DNA is TGTGCCAGCAGTGAATCCCTGACTACTGATGAGCAGTTCTTC. Protein product: CASSESLTTDEQFF.

J is TRBJ1-3 and V is TRBV30; D is ambiguous. Germline V gene data show CDR1 as GTSNPN and CDR2 as SVGIG (reference sequence). V lost 3 bases, J lost 8 bases, and 17 bases lay in between. The CDR3 length is 14 residues. The DNA for the CDR3 is TGTGCCTGGAGCCGGGGTTTTCGGATGTACACCATATATTTT. This translates into CAWSRGFRMYTIYF.

The CDR3: CSVELDRVGEKLFF. The CDR3, as DNA: TGCAGCGTTGAACTAGACAGGGTAGGGGAAAAACTGTTTTTT. This chain connects TRBV29-1 to TRBJ1-4; 7 bases are a match to TRBD1. V gave up 2 bases and J gave up 8 bases; unmatched junction bases: 8. The germline V gene encodes CDR1 SQVTM and CDR2 ANQGSEA. The CDR3 has 14 residues.

The rearrangement links TRBV7-8 to TRBJ1-5, with TRBD1 as a possible D gene (6 bases). CDR3 length equals 15 residues. V was clipped by 1 base and J by 4 bases, with 11 bases between them. Germline CDR1 and CDR2: SGHVS and FQNEAQ. The CDR3 bases are TGTGCCAGCAGCTTAGACAGGGAGCGGAATCAGCCCCAGCATTTT. Translated, it gives CASSLDRERNQPQHF.